A single sample is the source of the 26 T cell receptor beta chains below, sequenced in a study of technical replicates of blood from a few donors. Measured with immunoSEQ multiplex PCR; TCRdb has only the in-frame clones, and not every one. The table lists roughly 68,000 clones, about 97% of them singletons, with around 0.29% in the top ten. The sample comprised T cells isolated from PBMCs. All receptors come from a human donor in good health.

The chain carries TRBV29-1 and TRBJ2-5; TRBD2 aligns across 9 bases. V dropped 1 base and J dropped 5; count of bases not matched to a gene: 8. Germline V gene lookup returns CDR1 SQVTM and CDR2 ANQGSEA. The CDR3 covers 15 residues. CDR3 sequence: CSVEVLAGVWETQYF. The CDR3 DNA sequence: TGCAGCGTTGAAGTATTAGCGGGAGTATGGGAGACCCAGTACTTC.

The rearrangement joins TRBV7-9 to TRBJ1-2; D is unclear. The length of the CDR3 is 13 residues. V lost 4 bases to trimming and J lost 3 bases, with 9 bases between them. CDR1 SEHNR and CDR2 FQNEAQ come from the germline V gene (reference sequence). For the CDR3, the DNA is TGTGCCAGCAGCTCCGATGAGTACTATGGCTACACCTTC. Protein sequence: CASSSDEYYGYTF.

The chain joins TRBV4-1 to TRBJ2-7; 10 bases agree with TRBD2. The germline CDR1 and CDR2 sequences are MGHRA and YSYEKL. The CDR3 is 14 amino acids. The trim removed 6 bases at V and 2 bases at J, leaving 4 bases unmatched. The CDR3 DNA sequence: TGCGCCAGCAGAAGCGGGAGGGATGCCTACGAGCAGTACTTC. Protein sequence: CASRSGRDAYEQYF.

The J gene is TRBJ2-5, the V gene TRBV18, with 10 positions matching TRBD2. V lost 4 bases and J lost 4; bases outside the gene matches: 3. CDR1 and CDR2 (germline): KGHSH, LQKENI. The CDR3 length is 14 residues. In DNA, the CDR3 is TGTGCCAGCTCACTCACTAGCGGGACAGAGACCCAGTACTTC. It specifies CASSLTSGTETQYF.

The chain couples TRBV7-6 to TRBJ2-3; D ambiguous. Trimming removed 5 bases at V and 3 bases at J, with 3 bases between. CDR1 and CDR2 from the germline V gene are SGHVS and FNYEAQ. The CDR3 is 11 residues long. The CDR3 sequence: CASSRTDTQYF. The CDR3 DNA reads TGTGCCAGCAGCCGGACAGATACGCAGTATTTT. The complete variable domain, with remaining parts taken from reference TRBV7-6 and TRBJ2-3, reads GAGVSQSPRYKVTKRGQDVALRCDPISGHVSLYWYRQALGQGPEFLTYFNYEAQQDKSGLPNDRFSAERPEGSISTLTIQRTEQRDSAMYRCASSRTDTQYFGPGTRLTVL.

The J gene is TRBJ2-2, the V gene TRBV6-4; D gene unclear. The CDR3 is made up of 13 amino acids. Germline assignment: CDR1 MRHNA and CDR2 SNTAGT. V was clipped by 0 bases and J by 7 bases, with 6 bases between them. The CDR3 DNA reads TGTGCCAGCAGTGACTCAGTCGGCGGGGAGCTGTTTTTT. This sequence encodes CASSDSVGGELFF.

The genes are TRBV2 and TRBJ2-7; 9 bases line up with TRBD1. This CDR3 is built from 12 residues. V was clipped by 8 bases and J by 5 bases; unmatched bases: 4. Germline V lookup: CDR1 SNHLY, CDR2 FYNNEI. For the CDR3, the DNA is TGTGCCAGCTTCGACAGGGGGGACGAGCAGTACTTC. Translating it yields CASFDRGDEQYF.

The chain recombines TRBV28 with TRBJ2-7; D might be TRBD1 (6 bases). Deletions cut 7 bases from V and 6 bases from J, with 13 bases between. From germline, CDR1 is MDHEN and CDR2 SYDVKM. This CDR3 region has 12 residues. CDR3 protein: CASTPQGSEQYF. The CDR3 nucleotides are TGTGCCAGCACACCGCAGGGGTCCGAGCAGTACTTC.

The chain joins TRBV5-1 to TRBJ2-7; 11 positions match TRBD1. Germline CDR1 SGHRS, CDR2 YFSETQ. The V and J ends lost 5 bases and 4 bases, in that order; junction bases with no gene match: 5. The CDR3 has 14 amino acids. CDR3 nucleotides: TGCGCCAGCAGACGGACAGGGGGCGCGTACGAGCAGTACTTC. Translation gives CASRRTGGAYEQYF.

The chain recombines TRBV28 with TRBJ2-7; 7 bases line up with TRBD1. CDR1 and CDR2 (germline): MDHEN, SYDVKM. The CDR3 runs 14 residues. V shed 6 bases and J 2 bases; nucleotides not matched to a gene: 7. In nucleotides, the CDR3 is TGTGCCAGCAGGCCGGGACAGATGACCTACGAGCAGTACTTC. This encodes CASRPGQMTYEQYF.

The V call is TRBV4-1, the J call TRBJ2-5; D is unresolved. The CDR3 spans 16 residues. Germline loops: CDR1 MGHRA, CDR2 YSYEKL. V was shortened by 0 bases and J by 0 bases, with 11 bases between the two germline ends. CDR3 nucleotides: TGCGCCAGCAGCCAAGACTCAACACGAAACCAAGAGACCCAGTACTTC. It yields the protein CASSQDSTRNQETQYF.

The chain is built from TRBV19 and TRBJ1-1; 7 bases map to TRBD1. The CDR3 loop spans 14 amino acids. The V gene's germline CDR1 is LNHDA and CDR2 SQIVND (reference sequence). V lost 6 bases and J lost 2; bases outside the gene matches: 6. Here the CDR3 reads CASREGQSNTEAFF. CDR3 DNA sequence: TGTGCCAGTAGGGAGGGACAGAGCAACACTGAAGCTTTCTTT.

The chain uses TRBV7-2 and TRBJ2-4; no reliable D call. Germline CDR1 SGHTA, CDR2 FQGNSA. V was pared by 3 bases and J by 7 bases, with 7 bases between. This CDR3 has 12 amino acids. CDR3 in amino acids: CASSLTSNIQYF. The DNA for the CDR3 is TGTGCCAGCAGCTTGACTTCCAACATTCAGTACTTC.

The gene calls are TRBV7-3 and TRBJ1-1, with a weak D call TRBD1 (6 bases). Germline CDR1 and CDR2: SGHTA and FQGTGA. The CDR3 is 14 residues long. The V end was cut by 6 bases, the J end by 0 bases, with 11 bases between. CDR3 in amino acids: CASRATGLNTEAFF. CDR3 in DNA: TGTGCCAGCAGGGCGACAGGTCTGAACACTGAAGCTTTCTTT.

The genes are TRBV4-2 and TRBJ2-3; 9 bases align to TRBD2. The ends lost 0 bases at V and 1 base at J; junction bases unmatched: 14. This CDR3 region has 20 residues. Germline V gives CDR1 LGHNA, CDR2 YNFKEQ. CDR3 sequence: CASSQDLRGRAEGGTDTQYF. The CDR3, as DNA: TGTGCCAGCAGCCAAGACTTACGCGGGAGGGCCGAAGGGGGCACAGATACGCAGTATTTT.

This chain connects TRBV4-1 to TRBJ1-5; 7 positions match TRBD1. The CDR3 has 15 amino acids. After removal of 6 bases from V and 1 base from J, the junction contained 6 bases not matched to a gene. Germline V gene lookup returns CDR1 MGHRA and CDR2 YSYEKL. CDR3: CASRPYRGSNQPQHF. The CDR3 DNA reads as TGCGCCAGCAGACCTTACAGGGGAAGCAATCAGCCCCAGCATTTT.

The genes are TRBV4-1 and TRBJ1-4; D gene unclear. Germline loops: CDR1 MGHRA, CDR2 YSYEKL. The V gene lost 2 bases and the J gene lost 4 bases, with 5 bases spanning the gap. This CDR3 region has 13 residues. The CDR3 sequence is CASSQHGNEKLFF. CDR3 DNA sequence: TGCGCCAGCAGCCAACACGGTAATGAAAAACTGTTTTTT.

The rearrangement uses TRBV30 and TRBJ1-1; weak D call: TRBD1 (6 bases). Germline V lookup: CDR1 GTSNPN, CDR2 SVGIG (reference sequence). V dropped 5 bases and J dropped 0 bases, with 10 bases sitting between them. The CDR3 runs to 13 residues. The CDR3 DNA reads as TGTGCCTGGTCCAGGGACATGAACACTGAAGCTTTCTTT. It is translated as CAWSRDMNTEAFF.

The V and J genes are TRBV30 and TRBJ2-3; D is undetermined. Per the germline V gene, CDR1 is GTSNPN and CDR2 is SVGIG (reference sequence). The CDR3 runs 15 residues. V was shortened by 1 base and J by 0 bases, with 11 bases between the two germline ends. The CDR3 spells CAWSGVSASTDTQYF. In DNA, the CDR3 is TGTGCCTGGAGTGGGGTGAGCGCCAGCACAGATACGCAGTATTTT.

The V call is TRBV28, the J call TRBJ2-7; D gene uncertain. The CDR3 is 15 amino acids. Trimming removed 2 bases from V and 1 base from J, with 12 bases in between. Germline CDR1 MDHEN, CDR2 SYDVKM. CDR3 DNA: TGTGCCAGCAGTTTAGGTCTGGAGCAGTCCTACGAGCAGTACTTC. It encodes CASSLGLEQSYEQYF.

This clone has more than one count but fewer than ten. V usage is TRBV11-3 and J usage is TRBJ2-1, with 15 bases lining up with TRBD2. CDR1 and CDR2 from the germline V gene are SGHNT and YENEEA. Trimming cost V 5 bases and J 3 bases; bases outside gene matches: 14. The CDR3 loop spans 20 amino acids. The CDR3 spells CASSGSSRTSGRVVYNEQFF. The CDR3 DNA reads as TGTGCCAGCAGCGGTTCATCCCGGACTAGCGGGAGGGTAGTCTACAATGAGCAGTTCTTC.

This rearrangement joins TRBV5-1 to TRBJ1-4, with 8 bases identical to TRBD1. Germline CDR1 reads SGHRS; CDR2 reads YFSETQ. The ends lost 0 bases at V and 12 bases at J; junction bases unmatched: 7. This CDR3 contains 14 residues. The CDR3 here is CASSLDPDRAELFF. CDR3 sequence (DNA): TGCGCCAGCAGCTTGGATCCGGACAGGGCGGAACTGTTTTTT.

The chain joins TRBV5-4 to TRBJ2-7; D is possibly TRBD2 (5 bases). CDR1 is SGHNT, CDR2 YYREEE, per germline (reference sequence). This CDR3 contains 14 residues. V was clipped by 0 bases and J by 2 bases, with 9 bases between them. In nucleotides, the CDR3 is TGTGCCAGCAGCTTGGGCAGCGGAGCCTACGAGCAGTACTTC. Translation: CASSLGSGAYEQYF.

This clone has only one observation. The V gene is TRBV28, the J gene TRBJ2-1; D is possibly TRBD1 (5 bases). This CDR3 has 13 amino acids. The germline V gene encodes CDR1 MDHEN and CDR2 SYDVKM. V dropped 3 bases and J dropped 8 bases, with 11 bases sitting between them. The CDR3 sequence: CASSFGAVYEQFF. CDR3 coding DNA: TGTGCCAGCAGTTTTGGGGCGGTCTATGAGCAGTTCTTC.

This clone was observed a handful of times. This chain uses TRBV7-9 with TRBJ1-1; D gene ambiguous. From germline, CDR1 is SEHNR and CDR2 FQNEAQ (reference sequence). Trimming removed 1 base at V and 3 bases at J, with 15 bases between. The CDR3 has 16 residues. DNA of the CDR3: TGTGCCAGCAGCTTAGTCAGCCGGAGTGATGACACTGAAGCTTTCTTT. It is translated as CASSLVSRSDDTEAFF.

This chain uses TRBV2 with TRBJ1-2, with D possibly being TRBD1 (5 bases). Germline CDR1 SNHLY, CDR2 FYNNEI. The V end was cut by 1 base, the J end by 4 bases, with 16 bases between. The CDR3 extends over 16 amino acids. The CDR3 DNA reads as TGTGCCAGCAGTGAAGTGGAGGGGACCTTTGGCTATGGCTACACCTTC. This translates into CASSEVEGTFGYGYTF.